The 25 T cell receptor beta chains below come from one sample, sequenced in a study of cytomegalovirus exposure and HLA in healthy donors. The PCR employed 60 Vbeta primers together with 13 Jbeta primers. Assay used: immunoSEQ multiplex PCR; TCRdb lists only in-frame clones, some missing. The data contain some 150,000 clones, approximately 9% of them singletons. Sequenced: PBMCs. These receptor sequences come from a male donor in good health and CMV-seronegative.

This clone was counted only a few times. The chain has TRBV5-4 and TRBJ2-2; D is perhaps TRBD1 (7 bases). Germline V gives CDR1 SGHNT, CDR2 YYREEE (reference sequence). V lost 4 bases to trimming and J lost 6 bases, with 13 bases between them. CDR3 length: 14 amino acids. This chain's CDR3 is CASSGGTAPGELFF. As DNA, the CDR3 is TGTGCCAGCAGCGGGGGGACAGCCCCCGGGGAGCTGTTTTTT.

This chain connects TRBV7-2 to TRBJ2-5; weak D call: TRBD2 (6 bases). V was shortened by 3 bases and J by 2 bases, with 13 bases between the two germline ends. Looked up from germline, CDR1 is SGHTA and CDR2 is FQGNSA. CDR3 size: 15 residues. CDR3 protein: CASSFQGAGQETQYF. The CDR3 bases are TGTGCCAGCAGCTTCCAAGGGGCGGGACAAGAGACCCAGTACTTC.

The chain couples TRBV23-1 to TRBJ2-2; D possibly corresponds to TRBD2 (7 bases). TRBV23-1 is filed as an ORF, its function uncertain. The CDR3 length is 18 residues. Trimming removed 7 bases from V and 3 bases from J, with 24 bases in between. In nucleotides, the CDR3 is TGCGCCAGCATTAATCGGTCAAGGGGGGGGCGGGACACCGGGGAGCTGTTTTTT. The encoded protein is CASINRSRGGRDTGELFF.

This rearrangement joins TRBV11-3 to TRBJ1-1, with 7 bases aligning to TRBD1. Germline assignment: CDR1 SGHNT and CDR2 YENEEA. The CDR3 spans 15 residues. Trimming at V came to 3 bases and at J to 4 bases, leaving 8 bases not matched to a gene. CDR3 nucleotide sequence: TGTGCCAGCAGCTTGACGGGACAGAGGGTCACTGAAGCTTTCTTT. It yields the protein CASSLTGQRVTEAFF.

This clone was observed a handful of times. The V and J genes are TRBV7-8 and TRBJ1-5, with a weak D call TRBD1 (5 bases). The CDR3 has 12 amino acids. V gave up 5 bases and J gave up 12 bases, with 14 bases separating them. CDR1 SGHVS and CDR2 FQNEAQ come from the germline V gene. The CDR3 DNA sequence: TGTGCCAGCAGCGGCCTCGGGACTGACCAGCATTTT. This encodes CASSGLGTDQHF.

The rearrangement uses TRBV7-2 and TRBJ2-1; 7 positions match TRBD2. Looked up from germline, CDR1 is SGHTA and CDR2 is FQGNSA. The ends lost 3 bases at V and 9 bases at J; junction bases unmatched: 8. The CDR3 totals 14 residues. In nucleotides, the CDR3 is TGTGCCAGCAGCTTCCGGGTAGCGGGCAGTGAGCAGTTCTTC. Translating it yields CASSFRVAGSEQFF.

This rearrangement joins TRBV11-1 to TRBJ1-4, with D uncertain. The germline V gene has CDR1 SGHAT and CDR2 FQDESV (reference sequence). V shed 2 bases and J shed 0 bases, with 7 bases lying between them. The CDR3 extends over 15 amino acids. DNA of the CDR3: TGTGCCAGCAGCTTATCCCCTGCAACTAATGAAAAACTGTTTTTT. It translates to CASSLSPATNEKLFF.

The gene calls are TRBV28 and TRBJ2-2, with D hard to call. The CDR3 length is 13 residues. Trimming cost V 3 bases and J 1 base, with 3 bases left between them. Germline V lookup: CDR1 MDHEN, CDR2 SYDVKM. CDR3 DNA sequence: TGTGCCAGCAGTTTCATGAACACCGGGGAGCTGTTTTTT. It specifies CASSFMNTGELFF.

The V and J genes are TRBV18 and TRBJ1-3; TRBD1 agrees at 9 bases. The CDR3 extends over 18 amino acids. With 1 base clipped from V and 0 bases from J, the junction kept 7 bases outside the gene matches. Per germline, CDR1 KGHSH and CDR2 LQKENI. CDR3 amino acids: CASSPRPGTGTSGNTIYF. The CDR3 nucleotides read TGTGCCAGCTCACCACGTCCCGGGACAGGGACCTCTGGAAACACCATATATTTT. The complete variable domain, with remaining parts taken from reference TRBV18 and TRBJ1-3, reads NAGVMQNPRHLVRRRGQEARLRCSPMKGHSHVYWYRQLPEEGLKFMVYLQKENIIDESGMPKERFSAEFPKEGPSILRIQQVVRGDSAAYFCASSPRPGTGTSGNTIYFGEGSWLTVV.

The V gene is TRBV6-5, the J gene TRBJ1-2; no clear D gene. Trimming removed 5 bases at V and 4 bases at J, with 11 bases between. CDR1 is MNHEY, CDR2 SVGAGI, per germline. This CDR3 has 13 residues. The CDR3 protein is CASSPVRGYGYTF. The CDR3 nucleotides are TGTGCCAGCAGTCCCGTGAGAGGCTATGGCTACACCTTC.

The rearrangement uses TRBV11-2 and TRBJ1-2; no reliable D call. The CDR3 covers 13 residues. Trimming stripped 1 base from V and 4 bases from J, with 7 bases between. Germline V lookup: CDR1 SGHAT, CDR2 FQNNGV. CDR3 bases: TGTGCCAGCAGCTTAGGAGGGCTCTATGGCTACACCTTC. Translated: CASSLGGLYGYTF.

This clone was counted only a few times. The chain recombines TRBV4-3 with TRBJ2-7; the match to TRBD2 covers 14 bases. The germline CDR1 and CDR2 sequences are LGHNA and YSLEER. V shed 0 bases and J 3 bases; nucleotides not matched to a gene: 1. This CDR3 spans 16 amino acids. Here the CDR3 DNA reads TGCGCCAGCAGCCAAGAAGGGACTAGCGGGAGCTACGAGCAGTACTTC. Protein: CASSQEGTSGSYEQYF.

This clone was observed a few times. The CDR3 loop is CASSGGPVLYGYTF. CDR3 DNA: TGTGCCAGCAGCGGCGGCCCAGTACTCTATGGCTACACCTTC. The rearrangement uses TRBV7-9 and TRBJ1-2; D gene unclear. From germline, CDR1 is SEHNR and CDR2 FQNEAQ (reference sequence). The CDR3 spans 14 residues. V was clipped by 5 bases and J by 4 bases, with 14 bases between them.

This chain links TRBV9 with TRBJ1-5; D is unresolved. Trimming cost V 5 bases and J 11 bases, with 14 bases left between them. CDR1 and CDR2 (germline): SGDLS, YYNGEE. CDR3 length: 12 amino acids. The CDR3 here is CASRVGGEAQHF. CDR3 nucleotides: TGTGCCAGCAGAGTCGGCGGTGAGGCCCAGCATTTT.

CDR3 in amino acids: CASSGGLQPQHF. Here the CDR3 DNA reads TGTGCCAGCAGTGGGGGACTGCAGCCCCAGCATTTT. J is TRBJ1-5 and V is TRBV2; the D gene is possibly TRBD1 (5 bases). Trimming removed 4 bases at V and 7 bases at J, with 8 bases between. The CDR3 contains 12 residues. The germline CDR1 and CDR2 sequences are SNHLY and FYNNEI.

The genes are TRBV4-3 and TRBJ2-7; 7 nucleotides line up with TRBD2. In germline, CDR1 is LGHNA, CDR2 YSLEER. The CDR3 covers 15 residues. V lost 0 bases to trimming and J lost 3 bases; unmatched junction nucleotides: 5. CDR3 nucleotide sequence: TGCGCCAGCAGCCAAGATCGGGGGGAGGGCTACGAGCAGTACTTC. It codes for CASSQDRGEGYEQYF.

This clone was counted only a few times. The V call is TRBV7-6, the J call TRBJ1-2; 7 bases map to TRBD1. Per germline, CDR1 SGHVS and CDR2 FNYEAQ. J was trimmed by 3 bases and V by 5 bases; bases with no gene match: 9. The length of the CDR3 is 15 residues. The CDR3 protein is CASSAQGSGDYGYTF. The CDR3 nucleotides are TGTGCCAGCAGCGCACAGGGGTCGGGGGACTATGGCTACACCTTC.

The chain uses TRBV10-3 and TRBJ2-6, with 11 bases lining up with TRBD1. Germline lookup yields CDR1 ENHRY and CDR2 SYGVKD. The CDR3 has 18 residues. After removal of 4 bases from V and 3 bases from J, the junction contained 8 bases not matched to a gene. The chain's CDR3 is CAISVTGTGGGGANVLTF. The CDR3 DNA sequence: TGTGCCATCAGTGTTACCGGGACAGGGGGGGGTGGGGCCAACGTCCTGACTTTC.

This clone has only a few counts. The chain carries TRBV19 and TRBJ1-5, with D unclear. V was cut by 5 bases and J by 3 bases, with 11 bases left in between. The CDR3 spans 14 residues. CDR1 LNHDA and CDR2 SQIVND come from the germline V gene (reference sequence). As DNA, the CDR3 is TGTGCCAGTAGTCTCGTCCCTAACAATCAGCCCCAGCATTTT. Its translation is CASSLVPNNQPQHF.

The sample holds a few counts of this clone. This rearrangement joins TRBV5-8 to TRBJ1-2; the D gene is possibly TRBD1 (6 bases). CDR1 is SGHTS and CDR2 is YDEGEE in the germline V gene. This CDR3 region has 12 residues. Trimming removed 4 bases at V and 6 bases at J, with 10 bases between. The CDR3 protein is CASSPGANGYTF. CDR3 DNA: TGTGCCAGCAGCCCAGGGGCGAATGGCTACACCTTC.

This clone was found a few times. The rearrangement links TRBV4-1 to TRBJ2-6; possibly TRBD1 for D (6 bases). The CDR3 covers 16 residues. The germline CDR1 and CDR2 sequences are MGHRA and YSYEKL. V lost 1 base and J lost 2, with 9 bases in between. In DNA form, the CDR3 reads TGCGCCAGCAGCCAAGTCTCAGGGGCTGGGGCCAACGTCCTGACTTTC. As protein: CASSQVSGAGANVLTF.

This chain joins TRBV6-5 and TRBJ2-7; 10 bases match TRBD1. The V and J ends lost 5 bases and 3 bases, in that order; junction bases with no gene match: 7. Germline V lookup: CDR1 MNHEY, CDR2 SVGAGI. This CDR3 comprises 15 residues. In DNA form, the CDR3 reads TGTGCCAGCAGTAACCGGGACAGGGGCCACTACGAGCAGTACTTC. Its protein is CASSNRDRGHYEQYF.

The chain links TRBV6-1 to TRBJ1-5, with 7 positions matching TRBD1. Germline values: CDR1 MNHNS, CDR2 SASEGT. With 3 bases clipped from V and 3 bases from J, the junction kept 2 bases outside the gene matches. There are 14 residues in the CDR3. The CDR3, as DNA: TGTGCCAGCAGTGAGACAGGGCTCAATCAGCCCCAGCATTTT. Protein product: CASSETGLNQPQHF.

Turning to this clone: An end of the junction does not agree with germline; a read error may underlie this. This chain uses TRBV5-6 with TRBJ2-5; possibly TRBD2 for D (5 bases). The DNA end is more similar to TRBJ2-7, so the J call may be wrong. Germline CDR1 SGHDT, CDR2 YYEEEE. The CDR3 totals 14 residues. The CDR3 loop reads CASSSTSSSHEQYF. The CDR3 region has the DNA TGTGCCAGCAGCTCTACCTCTAGCTCCCACGAGCAGTACTTC.

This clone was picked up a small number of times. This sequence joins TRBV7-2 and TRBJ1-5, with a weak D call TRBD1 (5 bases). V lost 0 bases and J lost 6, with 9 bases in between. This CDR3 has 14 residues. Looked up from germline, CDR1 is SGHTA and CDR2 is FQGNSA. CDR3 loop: CASSLAQGLQPQHF. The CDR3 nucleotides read TGTGCCAGCAGCTTAGCGCAGGGCCTTCAGCCCCAGCATTTT.